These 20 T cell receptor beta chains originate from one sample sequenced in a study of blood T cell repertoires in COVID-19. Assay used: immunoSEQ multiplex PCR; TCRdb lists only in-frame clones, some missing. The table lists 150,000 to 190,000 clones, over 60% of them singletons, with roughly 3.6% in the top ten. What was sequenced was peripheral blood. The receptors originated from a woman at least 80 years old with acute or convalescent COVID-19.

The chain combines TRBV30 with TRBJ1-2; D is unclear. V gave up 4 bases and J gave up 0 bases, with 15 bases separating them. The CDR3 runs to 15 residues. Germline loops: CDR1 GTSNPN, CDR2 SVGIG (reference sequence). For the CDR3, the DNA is TGTGCCTGGAATAGTAAGGGAGCAACTAACTATGGCTACACCTTC. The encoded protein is CAWNSKGATNYGYTF.

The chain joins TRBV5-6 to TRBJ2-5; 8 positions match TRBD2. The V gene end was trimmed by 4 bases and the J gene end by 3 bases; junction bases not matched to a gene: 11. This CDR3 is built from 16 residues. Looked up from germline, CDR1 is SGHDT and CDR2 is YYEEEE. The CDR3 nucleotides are TGTGCCAGCAGCCGCGGGGGGCCGCTAGGTGAAGAGACCCAGTACTTC. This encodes CASSRGGPLGEETQYF.

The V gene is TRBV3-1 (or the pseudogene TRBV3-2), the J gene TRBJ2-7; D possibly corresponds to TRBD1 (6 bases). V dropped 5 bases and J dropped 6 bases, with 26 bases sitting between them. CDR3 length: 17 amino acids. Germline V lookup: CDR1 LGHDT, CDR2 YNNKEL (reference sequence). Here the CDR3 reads CASSARYEGVGSPEQYF. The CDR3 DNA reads TGTGCCAGCAGCGCAAGATATGAGGGGGTGGGTTCTCCCGAGCAGTACTTC.

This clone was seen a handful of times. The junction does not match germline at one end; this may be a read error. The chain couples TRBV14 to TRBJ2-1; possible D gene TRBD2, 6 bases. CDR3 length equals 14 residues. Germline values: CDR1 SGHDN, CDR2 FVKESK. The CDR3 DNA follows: TGTGCCAGCAACCAACTCCTGGAGGGCGATGAGCAGTTCTTC. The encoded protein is CASNQLLEGDEQFF.

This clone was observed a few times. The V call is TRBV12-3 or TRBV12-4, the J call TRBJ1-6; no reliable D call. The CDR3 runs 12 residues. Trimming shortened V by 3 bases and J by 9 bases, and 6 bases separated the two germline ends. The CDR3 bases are TGTGCCAGCAGTTTTTCGGGTTCACCCCTCCACTTT. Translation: CASSFSGSPLHF.

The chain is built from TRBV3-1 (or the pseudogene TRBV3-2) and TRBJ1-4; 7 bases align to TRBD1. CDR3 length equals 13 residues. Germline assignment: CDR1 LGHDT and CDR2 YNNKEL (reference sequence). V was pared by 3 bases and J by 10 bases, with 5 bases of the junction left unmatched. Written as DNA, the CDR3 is TGTGCCAGCAGCCATGGGCAGGGGGTAAAACTGTTTTTT. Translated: CASSHGQGVKLFF.

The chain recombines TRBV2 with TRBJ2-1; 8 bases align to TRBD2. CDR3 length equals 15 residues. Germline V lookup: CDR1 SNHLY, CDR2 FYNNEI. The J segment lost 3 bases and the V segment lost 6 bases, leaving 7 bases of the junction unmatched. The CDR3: CASRTTGTSYNEQFF. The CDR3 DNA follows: TGTGCCAGCAGGACAACCGGGACTAGCTACAATGAGCAGTTCTTC.

This CDR3 is CASSSTGFHGYTF. Written as DNA, the CDR3 is TGTGCCAGCAGTAGTACAGGGTTCCATGGCTACACCTTC. This chain connects TRBV27 to TRBJ1-2, with D maybe TRBD1 (6 bases). There are 13 residues in the CDR3. CDR1 and CDR2 from the germline V gene are MNHEY and SMNVEV (reference sequence). Trimming pared 5 bases from V and 6 bases from J, leaving 13 bases between.

CDR3 DNA: TGCGCCAGCAGCTTGGGGCTGGGCGATAACTATGGCTACACCTTC. This codes for CASSLGLGDNYGYTF. V is TRBV5-1 and J is TRBJ1-2, with unresolved D. There are 15 residues in the CDR3. V lost 0 bases and J lost 1, with 10 bases in between. Germline assignment: CDR1 SGHRS and CDR2 YFSETQ.

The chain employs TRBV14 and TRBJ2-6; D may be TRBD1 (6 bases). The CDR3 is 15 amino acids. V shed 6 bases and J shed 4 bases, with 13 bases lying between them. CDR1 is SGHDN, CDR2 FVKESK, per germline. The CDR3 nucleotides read TGTGCCAGCAGAATGCAGGGGACCGGGGCCAACGTCCTGACTTTC. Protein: CASRMQGTGANVLTF.

The CDR3, as DNA: TGTGCCAGCAGTTTATCTGTAGGGGTCACTGAAGCTTTCTTT. Protein product: CASSLSVGVTEAFF. J is TRBJ1-1 and V is TRBV27; D perhaps matches TRBD1 (5 bases). This CDR3 comprises 14 residues. Trimming shortened V by 0 bases and J by 4 bases, and 9 bases separated the two germline ends. CDR1 is MNHEY and CDR2 is SMNVEV in the germline V gene (reference sequence).

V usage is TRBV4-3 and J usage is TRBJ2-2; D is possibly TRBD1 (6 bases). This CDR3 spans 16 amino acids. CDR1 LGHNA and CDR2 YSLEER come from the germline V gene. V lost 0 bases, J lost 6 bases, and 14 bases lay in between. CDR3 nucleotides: TGCGCCAGCAGCCAAGAATTGCAGGGGATGGCCGGGGAGCTGTTTTTT. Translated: CASSQELQGMAGELFF.

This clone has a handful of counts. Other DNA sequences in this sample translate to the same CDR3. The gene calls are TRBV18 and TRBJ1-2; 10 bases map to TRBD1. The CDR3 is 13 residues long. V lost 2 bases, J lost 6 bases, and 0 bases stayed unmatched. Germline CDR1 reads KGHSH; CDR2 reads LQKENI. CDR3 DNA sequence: TGTGCCAGCTCACCAGGACAGGGGGATGGCTACACCTTC. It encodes CASSPGQGDGYTF. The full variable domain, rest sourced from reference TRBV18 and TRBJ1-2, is NAGVMQNPRHLVRRRGQEARLRCSPMKGHSHVYWYRQLPEEGLKFMVYLQKENIIDESGMPKERFSAEFPKEGPSILRIQQVVRGDSAAYFCASSPGQGDGYTFGSGTRLTVV.

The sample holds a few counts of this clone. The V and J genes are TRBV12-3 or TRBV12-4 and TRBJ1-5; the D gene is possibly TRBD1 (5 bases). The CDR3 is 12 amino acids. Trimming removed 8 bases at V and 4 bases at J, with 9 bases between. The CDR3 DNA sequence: TGTGCCAGCTTACGGGGGAATCAGCCCCAGCATTTT. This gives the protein CASLRGNQPQHF.

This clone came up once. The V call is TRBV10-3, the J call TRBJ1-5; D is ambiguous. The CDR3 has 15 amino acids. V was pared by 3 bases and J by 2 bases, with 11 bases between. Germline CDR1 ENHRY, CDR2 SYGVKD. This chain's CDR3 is CAISDSLDGNQPQHF. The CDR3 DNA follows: TGTGCCATCAGTGACTCCCTAGACGGCAATCAGCCCCAGCATTTT.

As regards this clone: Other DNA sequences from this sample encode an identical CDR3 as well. The CDR3 here is CASSDTGGRQPQHF. The CDR3 DNA is TGTGCCAGCAGTGACACAGGGGGGAGGCAGCCCCAGCATTTT. The rearrangement joins TRBV2 to TRBJ1-5; TRBD1 agrees at 8 bases. The CDR3 has 14 amino acids. The germline CDR1 and CDR2 sequences are SNHLY and FYNNEI. V lost 3 bases and J lost 7; bases outside the gene matches: 5.

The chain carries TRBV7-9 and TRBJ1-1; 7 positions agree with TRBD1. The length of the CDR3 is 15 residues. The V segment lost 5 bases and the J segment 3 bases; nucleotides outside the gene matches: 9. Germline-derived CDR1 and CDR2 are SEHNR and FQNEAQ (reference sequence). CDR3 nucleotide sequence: TGTGCCAGCAGCCCCAGGACAGGCACGGACACTGAAGCTTTCTTT. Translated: CASSPRTGTDTEAFF.

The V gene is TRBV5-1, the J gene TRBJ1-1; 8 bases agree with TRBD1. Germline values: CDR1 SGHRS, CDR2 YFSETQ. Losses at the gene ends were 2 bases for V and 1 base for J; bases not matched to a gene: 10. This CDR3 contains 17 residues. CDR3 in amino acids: CASSLPGQAKSNTEAFF. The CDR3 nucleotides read TGCGCCAGCAGCTTACCGGGACAGGCCAAATCGAACACTGAAGCTTTCTTT.

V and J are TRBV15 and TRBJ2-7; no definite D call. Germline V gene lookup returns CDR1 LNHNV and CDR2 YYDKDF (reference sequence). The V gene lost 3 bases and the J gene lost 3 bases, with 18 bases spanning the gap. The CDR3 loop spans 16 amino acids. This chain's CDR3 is CATSREYPSGGYEQYF. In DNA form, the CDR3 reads TGTGCCACCAGCAGGGAATATCCATCAGGTGGCTACGAGCAGTACTTC. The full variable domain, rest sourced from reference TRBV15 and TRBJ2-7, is DAMVIQNPRYQVTQFGKPVTLSCSQTLNHNVMYWYQQKSSQAPKLLFHYYDKDFNNEADTPDNFQSRRPNTSFCFLDIRSPGLGDTAMYLCATSREYPSGGYEQYFGPGTRLTVT.

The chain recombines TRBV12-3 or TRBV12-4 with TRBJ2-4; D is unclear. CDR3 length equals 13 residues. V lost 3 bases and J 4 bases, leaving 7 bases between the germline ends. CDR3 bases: TGTGCCAGCAGTTTTGGTCAGAAAAACATTCAGTACTTC. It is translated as CASSFGQKNIQYF.